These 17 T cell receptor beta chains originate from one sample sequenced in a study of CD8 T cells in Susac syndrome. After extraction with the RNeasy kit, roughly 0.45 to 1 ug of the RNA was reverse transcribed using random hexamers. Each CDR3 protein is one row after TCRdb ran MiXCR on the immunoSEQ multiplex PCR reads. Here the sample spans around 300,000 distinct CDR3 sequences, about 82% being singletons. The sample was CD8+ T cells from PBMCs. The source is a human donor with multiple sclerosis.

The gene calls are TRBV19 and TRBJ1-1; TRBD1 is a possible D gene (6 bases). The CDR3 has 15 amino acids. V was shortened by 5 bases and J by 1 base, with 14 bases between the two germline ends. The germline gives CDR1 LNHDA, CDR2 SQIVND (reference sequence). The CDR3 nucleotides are TGTGCCAGTAGTCCCTGGGGGGCCCAGAACACTGAAGCTTTCTTT. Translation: CASSPWGAQNTEAFF.

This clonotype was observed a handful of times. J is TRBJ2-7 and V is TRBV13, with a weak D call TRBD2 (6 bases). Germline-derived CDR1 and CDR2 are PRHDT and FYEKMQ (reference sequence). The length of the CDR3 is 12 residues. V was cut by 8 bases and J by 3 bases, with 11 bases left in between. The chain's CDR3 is CASAGQGYEQYF. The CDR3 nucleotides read TGTGCCAGCGCGGGGCAGGGCTACGAGCAGTACTTC.

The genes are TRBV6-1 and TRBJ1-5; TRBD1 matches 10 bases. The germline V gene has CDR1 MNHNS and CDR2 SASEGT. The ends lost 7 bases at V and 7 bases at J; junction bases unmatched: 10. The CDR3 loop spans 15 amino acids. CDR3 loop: CASTQFPDRGQPQHF. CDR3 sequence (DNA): TGTGCCAGCACCCAATTCCCGGACAGGGGGCAGCCCCAGCATTTT.

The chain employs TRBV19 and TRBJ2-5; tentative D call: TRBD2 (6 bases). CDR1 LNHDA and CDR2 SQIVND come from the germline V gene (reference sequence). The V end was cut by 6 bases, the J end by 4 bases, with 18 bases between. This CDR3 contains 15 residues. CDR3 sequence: CASSGEAGWGETQYF. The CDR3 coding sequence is TGTGCCAGTAGCGGTGAAGCGGGCTGGGGAGAGACCCAGTACTTC.

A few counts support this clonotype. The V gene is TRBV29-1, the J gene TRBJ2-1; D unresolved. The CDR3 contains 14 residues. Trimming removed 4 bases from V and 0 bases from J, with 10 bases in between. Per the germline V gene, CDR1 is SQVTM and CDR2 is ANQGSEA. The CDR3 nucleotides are TGCAGCGTTGTGGGCGGTGGCTCCTACAATGAGCAGTTCTTC. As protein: CSVVGGGSYNEQFF.

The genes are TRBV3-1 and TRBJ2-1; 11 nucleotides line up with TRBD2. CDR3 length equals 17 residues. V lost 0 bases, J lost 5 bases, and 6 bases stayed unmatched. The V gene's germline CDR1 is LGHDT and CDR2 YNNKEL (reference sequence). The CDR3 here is CASSQDPSGRTHNEQFF. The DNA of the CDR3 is TGTGCCAGCAGCCAAGATCCTAGCGGGAGGACCCACAATGAGCAGTTCTTC.

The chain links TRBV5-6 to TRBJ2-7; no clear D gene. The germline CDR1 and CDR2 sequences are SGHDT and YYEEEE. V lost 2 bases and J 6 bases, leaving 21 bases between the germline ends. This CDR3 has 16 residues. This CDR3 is CASSFSPLKVPSEQYF. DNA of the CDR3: TGTGCCAGCAGCTTCTCCCCCCTTAAGGTACCTAGCGAGCAGTACTTC.

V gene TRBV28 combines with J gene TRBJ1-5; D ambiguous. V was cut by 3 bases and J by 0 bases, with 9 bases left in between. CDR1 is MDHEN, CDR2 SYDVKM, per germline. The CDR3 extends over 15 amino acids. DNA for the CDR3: TGTGCCAGCAGTTTTACGGGTTATAGCAATCAGCCCCAGCATTTT. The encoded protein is CASSFTGYSNQPQHF.

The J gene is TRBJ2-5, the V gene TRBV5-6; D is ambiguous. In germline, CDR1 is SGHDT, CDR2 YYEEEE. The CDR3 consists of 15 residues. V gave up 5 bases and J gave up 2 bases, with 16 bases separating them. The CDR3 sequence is CASSYVPRNQETQYF. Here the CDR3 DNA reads TGTGCCAGCAGTTACGTACCACGGAATCAAGAGACCCAGTACTTC.

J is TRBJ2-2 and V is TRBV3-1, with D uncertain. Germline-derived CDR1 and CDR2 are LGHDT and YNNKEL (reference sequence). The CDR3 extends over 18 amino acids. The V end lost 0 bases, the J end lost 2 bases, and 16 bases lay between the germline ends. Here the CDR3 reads CASSQEPARAPNTGELFF. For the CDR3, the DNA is TGTGCCAGCAGCCAAGAACCTGCCCGAGCGCCCAACACCGGGGAGCTGTTTTTT.

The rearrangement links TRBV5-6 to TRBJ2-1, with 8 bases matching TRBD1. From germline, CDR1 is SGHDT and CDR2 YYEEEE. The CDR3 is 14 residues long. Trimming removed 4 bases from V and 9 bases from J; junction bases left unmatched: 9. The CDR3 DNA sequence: TGTGCCAGCAGCCTTTACAGGGGGTTAACTGAGCAGTTCTTC. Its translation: CASSLYRGLTEQFF.

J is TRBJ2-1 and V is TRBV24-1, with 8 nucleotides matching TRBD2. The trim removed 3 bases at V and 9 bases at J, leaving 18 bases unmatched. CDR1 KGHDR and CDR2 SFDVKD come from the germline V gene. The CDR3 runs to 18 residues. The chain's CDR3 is CATSDVSRGLAPAGEQFF. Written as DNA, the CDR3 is TGTGCCACCAGTGATGTCTCTCGAGGACTAGCCCCAGCGGGTGAGCAGTTCTTC.

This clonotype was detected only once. CDR3 nucleotides: TGTGCCACTTCGGTCGGGGACAGGGGGAGTTCACCCCTCCACTTT. Residues: CATSVGDRGSSPLHF. The chain couples TRBV13 to TRBJ1-6; 11 bases agree with TRBD1. Germline lookup yields CDR1 PRHDT and CDR2 FYEKMQ (reference sequence). CDR3 size: 15 residues. Germline trimming cut 10 bases from V and 9 bases from J; bases unmatched to any gene: 11.

CDR3 protein: CASSPPSGQGVFGYTF. The CDR3 DNA reads TGTGCCAGCAGCCCTCCATCGGGACAGGGAGTTTTTGGCTACACCTTC. V gene TRBV6-1 combines with J gene TRBJ1-2; 9 bases map to TRBD1. CDR1 and CDR2 (germline): MNHNS, SASEGT. The CDR3 is 16 amino acids. J lost 7 bases, V lost 6 bases, and 15 bases had no gene match.

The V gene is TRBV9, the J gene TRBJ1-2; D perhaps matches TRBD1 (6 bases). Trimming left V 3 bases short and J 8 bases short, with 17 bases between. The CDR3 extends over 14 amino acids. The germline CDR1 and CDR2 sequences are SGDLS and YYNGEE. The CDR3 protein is CASSAIPGHEGYTF. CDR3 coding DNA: TGTGCCAGCAGCGCCATACCGGGACATGAGGGCTACACCTTC.

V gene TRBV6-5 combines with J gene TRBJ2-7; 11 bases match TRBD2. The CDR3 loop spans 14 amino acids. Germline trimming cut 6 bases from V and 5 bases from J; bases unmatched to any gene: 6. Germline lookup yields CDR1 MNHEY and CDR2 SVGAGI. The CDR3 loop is CASSLTSGRDEQYF. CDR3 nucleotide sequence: TGTGCCAGCAGCCTAACTAGCGGGAGAGACGAGCAGTACTTC.

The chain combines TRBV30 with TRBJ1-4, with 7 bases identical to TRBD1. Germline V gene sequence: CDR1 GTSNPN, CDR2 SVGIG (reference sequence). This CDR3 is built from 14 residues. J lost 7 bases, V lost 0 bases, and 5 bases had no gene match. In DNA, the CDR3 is TGTGCCTGGAGTGTGGGACAGCCTTTTGAAAAACTGTTTTTT. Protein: CAWSVGQPFEKLFF.